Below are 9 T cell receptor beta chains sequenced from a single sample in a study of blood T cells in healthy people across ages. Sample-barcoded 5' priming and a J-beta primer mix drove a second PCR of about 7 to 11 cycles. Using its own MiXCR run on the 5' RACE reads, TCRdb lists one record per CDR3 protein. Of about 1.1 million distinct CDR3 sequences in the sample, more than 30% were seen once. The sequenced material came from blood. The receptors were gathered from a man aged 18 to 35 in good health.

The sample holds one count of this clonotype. The DNA for the CDR3 is TGTGCCAGCAGCTTAGAGGTAGGGAACTACAATGAGCAGTTCTTC. It codes for CASSLEVGNYNEQFF. The chain uses TRBV7-2 and TRBJ2-1, with unresolved D. V shed 1 base and J shed 3 bases, with 10 bases lying between them. Germline V gene lookup returns CDR1 SGHTA and CDR2 FQGNSA. This CDR3 has 15 residues. The variable domain in full, completed from reference TRBV7-2 and TRBJ2-1, reads GAGVSQSPSNKVTEKGKDVELRCDPISGHTALYWYRQSLGQGLEFLIYFQGNSAPDKSGLPSDRFSAERTGGSVSTLTIQRTQQEDSAVYLCASSLEVGNYNEQFFGPGTRLTVL.

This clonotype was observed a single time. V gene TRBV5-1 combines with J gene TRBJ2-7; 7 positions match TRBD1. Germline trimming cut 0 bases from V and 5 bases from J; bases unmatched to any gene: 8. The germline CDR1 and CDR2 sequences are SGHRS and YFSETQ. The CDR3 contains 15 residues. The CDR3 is CASSLGGQEVHEQYF. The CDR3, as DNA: TGCGCCAGCAGCTTGGGCGGACAGGAGGTCCACGAGCAGTACTTC.

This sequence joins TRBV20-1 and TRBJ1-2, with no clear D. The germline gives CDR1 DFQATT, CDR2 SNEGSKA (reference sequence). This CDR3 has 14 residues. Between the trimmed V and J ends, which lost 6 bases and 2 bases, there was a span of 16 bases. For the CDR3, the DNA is TGCAGTGCCAAACTCGGATCTGTAAACTATGGCTACACCTTC. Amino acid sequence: CSAKLGSVNYGYTF.

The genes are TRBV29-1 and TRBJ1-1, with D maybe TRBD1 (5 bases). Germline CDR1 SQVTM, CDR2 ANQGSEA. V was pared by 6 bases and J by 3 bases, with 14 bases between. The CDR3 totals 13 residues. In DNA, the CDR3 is TGCAGCGTCGGGGACGGCCGATACACTGAAGCTTTCTTT. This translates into CSVGDGRYTEAFF.

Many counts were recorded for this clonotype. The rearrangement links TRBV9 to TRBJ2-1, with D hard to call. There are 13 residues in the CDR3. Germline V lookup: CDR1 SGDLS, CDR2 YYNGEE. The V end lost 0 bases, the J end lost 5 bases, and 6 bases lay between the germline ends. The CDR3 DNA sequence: TGTGCCAGCAGCGTAGCCGGGCACAATGAGCAGTTCTTC. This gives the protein CASSVAGHNEQFF.

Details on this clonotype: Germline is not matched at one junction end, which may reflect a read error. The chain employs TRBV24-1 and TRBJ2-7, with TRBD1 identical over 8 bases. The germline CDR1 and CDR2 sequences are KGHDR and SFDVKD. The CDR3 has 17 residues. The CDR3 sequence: CATSDETGTGGSNERYF. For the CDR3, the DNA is TGTGCCACCAGTGATGAAACCGGGACAGGAGGCTCAAACGAGCGGTACTTC.

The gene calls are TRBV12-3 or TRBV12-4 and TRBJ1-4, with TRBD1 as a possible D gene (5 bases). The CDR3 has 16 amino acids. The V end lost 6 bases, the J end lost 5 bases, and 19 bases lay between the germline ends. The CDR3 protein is CASRGVQGEGNEKLFF. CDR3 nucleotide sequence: TGTGCCAGCAGGGGTGTTCAGGGAGAAGGGAATGAAAAACTGTTTTTT.

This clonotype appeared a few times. This CDR3 reads CAISARQEGTQYF. CDR3 DNA: TGTGCCATCAGTGCTCGTCAAGAAGGGACCCAGTACTTC. The chain is built from TRBV10-3 and TRBJ2-5; D uncertain. Trimming removed 4 bases at V and 7 bases at J, with 13 bases between. The CDR3 spans 13 residues. Germline assignment: CDR1 ENHRY and CDR2 SYGVKD.

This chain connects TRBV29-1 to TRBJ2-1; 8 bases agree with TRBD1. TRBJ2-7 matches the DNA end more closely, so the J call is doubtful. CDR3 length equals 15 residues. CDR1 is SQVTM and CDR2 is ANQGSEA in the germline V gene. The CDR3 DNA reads TGCAGCGTTGAACCGCAGGGGGCGGTCTACAATGAGCAGTACTTC. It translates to CSVEPQGAVYNEQYF.